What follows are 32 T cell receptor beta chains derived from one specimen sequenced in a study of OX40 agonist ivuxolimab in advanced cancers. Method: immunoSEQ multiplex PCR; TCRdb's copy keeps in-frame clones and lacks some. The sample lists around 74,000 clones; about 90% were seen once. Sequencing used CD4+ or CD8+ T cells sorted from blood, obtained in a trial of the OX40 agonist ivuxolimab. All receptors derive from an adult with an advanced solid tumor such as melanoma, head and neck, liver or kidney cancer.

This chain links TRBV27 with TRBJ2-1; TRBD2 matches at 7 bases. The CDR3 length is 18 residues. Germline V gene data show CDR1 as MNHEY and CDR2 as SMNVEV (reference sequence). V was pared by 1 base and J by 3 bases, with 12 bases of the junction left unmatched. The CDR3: CASSLWDLGGRNYNEQFF. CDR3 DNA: TGTGCCAGCAGTTTATGGGACCTCGGGGGGAGAAACTACAATGAGCAGTTCTTC.

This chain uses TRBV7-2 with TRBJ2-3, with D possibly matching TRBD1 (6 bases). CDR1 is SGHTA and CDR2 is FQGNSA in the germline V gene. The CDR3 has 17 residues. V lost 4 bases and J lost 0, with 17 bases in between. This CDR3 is CASSSRTDGASTDTQYF. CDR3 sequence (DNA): TGTGCCAGCAGCTCGCGGACAGATGGAGCTAGCACAGATACGCAGTATTTT.

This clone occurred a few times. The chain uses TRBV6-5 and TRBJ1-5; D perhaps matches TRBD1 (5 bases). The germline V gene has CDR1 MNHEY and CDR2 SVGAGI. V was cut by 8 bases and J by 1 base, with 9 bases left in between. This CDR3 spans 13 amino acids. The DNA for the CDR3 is TGTGCCAGCGGGCGGGGGAGCAATCAGCCCCAGCATTTT. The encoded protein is CASGRGSNQPQHF.

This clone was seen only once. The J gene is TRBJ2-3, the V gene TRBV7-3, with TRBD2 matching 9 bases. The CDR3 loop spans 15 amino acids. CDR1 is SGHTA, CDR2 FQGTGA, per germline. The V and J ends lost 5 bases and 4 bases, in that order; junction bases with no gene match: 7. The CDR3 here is CASSPRGTSPDTQYF. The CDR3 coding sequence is TGTGCCAGCAGCCCAAGGGGGACTAGCCCAGATACGCAGTATTTT.

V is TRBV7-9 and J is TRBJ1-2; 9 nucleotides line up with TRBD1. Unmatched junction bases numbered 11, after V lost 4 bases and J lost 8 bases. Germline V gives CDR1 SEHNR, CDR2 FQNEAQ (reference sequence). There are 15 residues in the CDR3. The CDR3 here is CASSSSGTGLRGYTF. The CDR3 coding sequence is TGTGCCAGCAGCTCCTCCGGGACAGGGTTGCGGGGCTACACCTTC.

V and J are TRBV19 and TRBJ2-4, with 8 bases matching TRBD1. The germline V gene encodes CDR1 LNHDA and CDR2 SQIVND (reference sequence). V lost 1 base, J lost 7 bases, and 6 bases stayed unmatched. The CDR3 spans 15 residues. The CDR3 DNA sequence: TGTGCCAGTAGTATAGGACGAGACAGGGGCAACATTCAGTACTTC. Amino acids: CASSIGRDRGNIQYF.

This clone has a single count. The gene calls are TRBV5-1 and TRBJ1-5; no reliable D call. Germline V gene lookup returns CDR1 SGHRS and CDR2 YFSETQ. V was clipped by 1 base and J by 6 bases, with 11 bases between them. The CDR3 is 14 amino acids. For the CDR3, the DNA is TGCGCCAGCAGCTTGAACGGGTTCGGTCAGCCCCAGCATTTT. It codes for CASSLNGFGQPQHF.

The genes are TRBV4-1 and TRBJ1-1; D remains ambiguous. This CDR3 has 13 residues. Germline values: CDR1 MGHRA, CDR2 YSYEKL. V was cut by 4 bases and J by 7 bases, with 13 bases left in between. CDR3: CASSLITEGEAFF. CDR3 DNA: TGCGCCAGCAGCCTAATTACCGAGGGTGAAGCTTTCTTT.

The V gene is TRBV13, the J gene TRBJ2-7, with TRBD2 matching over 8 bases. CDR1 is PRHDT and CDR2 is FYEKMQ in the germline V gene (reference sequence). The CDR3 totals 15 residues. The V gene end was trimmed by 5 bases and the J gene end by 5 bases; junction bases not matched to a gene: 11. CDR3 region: CASSVYGTSYNEQYF. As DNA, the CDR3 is TGTGCCAGCAGCGTTTATGGGACTAGTTATAACGAGCAGTACTTC.

DNA of the CDR3: TGTGCCAGCTCACCACGTACTAGCGGGAGGGATGAGTACTTC. Amino acid sequence: CASSPRTSGRDEYF. The chain links TRBV18 to TRBJ2-7; 13 positions agree with TRBD2. CDR1 and CDR2 from the germline V gene are KGHSH and LQKENI. The CDR3 covers 14 residues. Germline trimming cut 1 base from V and 11 bases from J; bases unmatched to any gene: 5.

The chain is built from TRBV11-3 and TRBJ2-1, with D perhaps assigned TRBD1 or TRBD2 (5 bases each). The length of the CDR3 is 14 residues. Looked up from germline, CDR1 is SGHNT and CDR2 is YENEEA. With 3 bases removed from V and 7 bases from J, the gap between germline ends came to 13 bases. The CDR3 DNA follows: TGTGCCAGCAGCTTCGGGGCCCGTATGAATGAGCAGTTCTTC. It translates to CASSFGARMNEQFF.

CDR3 region: CASSKAYGRRYEQYF. The CDR3 DNA reads TGTGCCAGCAGCAAAGCGTACGGGAGACGATACGAGCAGTACTTC. The chain joins TRBV21-1 to TRBJ2-7; the table calls TRBD2, which could not be checked here. TRBV21-1 is marked as a pseudogene. This CDR3 spans 15 amino acids.

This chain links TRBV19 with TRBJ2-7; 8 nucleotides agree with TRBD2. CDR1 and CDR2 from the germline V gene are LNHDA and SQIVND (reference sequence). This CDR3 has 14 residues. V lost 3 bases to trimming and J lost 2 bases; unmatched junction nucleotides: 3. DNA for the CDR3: TGTGCCAGTAGTATTAGCGGGAATGCCTACGAGCAGTACTTC. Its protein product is CASSISGNAYEQYF.

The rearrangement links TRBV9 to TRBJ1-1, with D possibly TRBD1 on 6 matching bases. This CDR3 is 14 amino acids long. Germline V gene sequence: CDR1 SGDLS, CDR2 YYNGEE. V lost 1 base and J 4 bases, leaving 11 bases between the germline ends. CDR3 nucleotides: TGTGCCAGCAGCGTAAGGGGGTTCGGCACTGAAGCTTTCTTT. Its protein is CASSVRGFGTEAFF. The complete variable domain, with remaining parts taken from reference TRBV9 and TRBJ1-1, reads DSGVTQTPKHLITATGQRVTLRCSPRSGDLSVYWYQQSLDQGLQFLIQYYNGEERAKGNILERFSAQQFPDLHSELNLSSLELGDSALYFCASSVRGFGTEAFFGQGTRLTVV.

This CDR3 reads CASSLAGTEDETQYF. The CDR3 DNA is TGCGCCAGCAGCTTGGCCGGGACAGAAGACGAGACCCAGTACTTC. The chain carries TRBV5-1 and TRBJ2-5, with 7 bases that match TRBD1. From germline, CDR1 is SGHRS and CDR2 YFSETQ. V lost 0 bases and J lost 5; bases outside the gene matches: 7. The CDR3 totals 15 residues.

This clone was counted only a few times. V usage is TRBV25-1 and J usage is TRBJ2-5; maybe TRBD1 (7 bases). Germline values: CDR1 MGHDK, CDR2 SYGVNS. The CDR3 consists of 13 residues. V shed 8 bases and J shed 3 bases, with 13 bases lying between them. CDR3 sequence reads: CASGAGGKETQYF. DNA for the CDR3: TGTGCCAGCGGGGCAGGGGGGAAAGAGACCCAGTACTTC.

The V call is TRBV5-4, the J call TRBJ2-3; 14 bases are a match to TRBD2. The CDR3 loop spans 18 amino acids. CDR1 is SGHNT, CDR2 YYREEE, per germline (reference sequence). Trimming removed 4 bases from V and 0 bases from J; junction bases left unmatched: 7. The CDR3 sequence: CASSQGGLAGVSTDTQYF. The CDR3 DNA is TGTGCCAGCAGCCAGGGGGGACTAGCGGGAGTTAGCACAGATACGCAGTATTTT.

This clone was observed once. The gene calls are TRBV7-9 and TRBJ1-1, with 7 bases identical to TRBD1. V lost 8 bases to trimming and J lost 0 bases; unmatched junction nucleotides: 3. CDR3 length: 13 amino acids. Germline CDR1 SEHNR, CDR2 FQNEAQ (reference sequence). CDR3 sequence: CASLRGVNTEAFF. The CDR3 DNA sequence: TGTGCCAGCCTCAGGGGGGTGAACACTGAAGCTTTCTTT.

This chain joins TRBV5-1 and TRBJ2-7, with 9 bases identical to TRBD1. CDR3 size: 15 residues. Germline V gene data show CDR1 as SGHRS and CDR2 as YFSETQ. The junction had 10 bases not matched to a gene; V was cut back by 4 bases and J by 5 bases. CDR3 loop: CASSLVQGARNEQYF. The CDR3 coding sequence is TGCGCCAGCAGCCTGGTACAGGGGGCTAGGAACGAGCAGTACTTC. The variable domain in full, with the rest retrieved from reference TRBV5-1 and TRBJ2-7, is KAGVTQTPRYLIKTRGQQVTLSCSPISGHRSVSWYQQTPGQGLQFLFEYFSETQRNKGNFPGRFSGRQFSNSRSEMNVSTLELGDSALYLCASSLVQGARNEQYFGPGTRLTVT.

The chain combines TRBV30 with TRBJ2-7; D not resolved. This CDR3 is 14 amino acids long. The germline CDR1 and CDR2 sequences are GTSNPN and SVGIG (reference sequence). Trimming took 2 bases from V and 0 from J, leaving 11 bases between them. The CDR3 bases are TGTGCCTGGAGTCCCCCCCTACCCTCCTACGAGCAGTACTTC. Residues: CAWSPPLPSYEQYF. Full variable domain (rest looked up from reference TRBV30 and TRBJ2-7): SQTIHQWPATLVQPVGSPLSLECTVEGTSNPNLYWYRQAAGRGLQLLFYSVGIGQISSEVPQNLSASRPQDRQFILSSKKLLLSDSGFYLCAWSPPLPSYEQYFGPGTRLTVT.

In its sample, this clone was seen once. Written as DNA, the CDR3 is TGTGCCAGCAGCTTAGACGGGGGGGGGCCGGGAGAGCAGTACTTC. This gives the protein CASSLDGGGPGEQYF. J is TRBJ2-7 and V is TRBV7-2; 8 bases match TRBD2. Trimming removed 1 base from V and 7 bases from J; junction bases left unmatched: 9. Germline lookup yields CDR1 SGHTA and CDR2 FQGNSA. The CDR3 is 15 residues long.

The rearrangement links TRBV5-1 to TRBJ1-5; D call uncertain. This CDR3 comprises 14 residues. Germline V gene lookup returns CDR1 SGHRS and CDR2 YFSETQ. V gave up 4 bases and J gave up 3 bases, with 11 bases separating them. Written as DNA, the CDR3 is TGCGCCAGCAGCCCCGGGGTTTTCAATCAGCCCCAGCATTTT. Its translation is CASSPGVFNQPQHF.

The CDR3 sequence is CASSSNGMRETQYF. The CDR3 DNA is TGTGCCAGCAGCTCAAACGGGATGAGAGAGACCCAGTACTTC. This sequence joins TRBV7-2 and TRBJ2-5, with D possibly being TRBD2 (5 bases). Trimming removed 4 bases from V and 4 bases from J, with 13 bases in between. This CDR3 has 14 amino acids. CDR1 is SGHTA and CDR2 is FQGNSA in the germline V gene.

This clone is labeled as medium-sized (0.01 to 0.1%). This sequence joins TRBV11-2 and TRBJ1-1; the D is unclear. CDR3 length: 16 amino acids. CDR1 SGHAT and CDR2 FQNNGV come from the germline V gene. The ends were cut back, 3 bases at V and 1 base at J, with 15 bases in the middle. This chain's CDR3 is CASSFWRPEKNTEAFF. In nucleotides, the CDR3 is TGTGCCAGCAGCTTCTGGAGGCCGGAAAAGAACACTGAAGCTTTCTTT.

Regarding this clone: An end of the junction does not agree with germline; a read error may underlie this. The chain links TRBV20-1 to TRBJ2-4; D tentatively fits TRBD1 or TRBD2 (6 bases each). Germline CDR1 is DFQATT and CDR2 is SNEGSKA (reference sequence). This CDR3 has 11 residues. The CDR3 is CSARGSEGDFF. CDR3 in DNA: TGCAGTGCTAGAGGTTCGGAGGGGGACTTCTTC.

The CDR3: CALERNTIYF. DNA of the CDR3: TGTGCCCTAGAACGAAACACCATATATTTT. The chain uses TRBV5-4 and TRBJ1-3; D unresolved. V was cut by 10 bases and J by 5 bases, with 7 bases left in between. The CDR3 runs to 10 residues. CDR1 and CDR2 (germline): SGHNT, YYREEE (reference sequence).

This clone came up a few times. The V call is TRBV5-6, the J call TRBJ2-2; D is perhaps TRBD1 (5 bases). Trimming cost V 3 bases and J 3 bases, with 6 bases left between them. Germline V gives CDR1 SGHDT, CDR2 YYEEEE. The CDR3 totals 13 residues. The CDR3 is CASSSTDTGELFF. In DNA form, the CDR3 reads TGTGCCAGCAGCTCGACAGACACCGGGGAGCTGTTTTTT.

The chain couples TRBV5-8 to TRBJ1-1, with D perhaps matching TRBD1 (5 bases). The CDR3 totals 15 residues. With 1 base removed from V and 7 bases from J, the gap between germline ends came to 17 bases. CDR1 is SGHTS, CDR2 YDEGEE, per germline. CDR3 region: CASSLLAGFTDEAFF. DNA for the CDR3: TGTGCCAGCAGCTTGTTGGCAGGGTTCACGGATGAAGCTTTCTTT.

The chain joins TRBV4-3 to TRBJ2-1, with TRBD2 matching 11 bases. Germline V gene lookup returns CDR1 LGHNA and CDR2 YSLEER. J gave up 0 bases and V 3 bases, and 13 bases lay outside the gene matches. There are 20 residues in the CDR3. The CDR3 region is CASSHFSRASGRSSYNEQFF. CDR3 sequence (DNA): TGCGCCAGCAGCCACTTTTCGAGGGCTAGCGGGAGGAGCTCCTACAATGAGCAGTTCTTC.

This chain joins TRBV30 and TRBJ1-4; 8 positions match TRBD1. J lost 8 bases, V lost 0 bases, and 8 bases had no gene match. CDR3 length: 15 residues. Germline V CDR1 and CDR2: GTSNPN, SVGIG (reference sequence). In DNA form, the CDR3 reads TGTGCCTGGAGTGTACCGACAGGGGCGGGAGAAAAACTGTTTTTT. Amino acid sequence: CAWSVPTGAGEKLFF.

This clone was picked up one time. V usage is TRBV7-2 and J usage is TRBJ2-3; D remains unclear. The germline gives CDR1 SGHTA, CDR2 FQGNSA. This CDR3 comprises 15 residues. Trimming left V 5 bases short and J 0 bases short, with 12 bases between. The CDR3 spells CASSPPATSTDTQYF. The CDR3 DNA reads TGTGCCAGCAGCCCACCAGCGACTAGCACAGATACGCAGTATTTT. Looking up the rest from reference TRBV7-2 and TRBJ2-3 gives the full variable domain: GAGVSQSPSNKVTEKGKDVELRCDPISGHTALYWYRQSLGQGLEFLIYFQGNSAPDKSGLPSDRFSAERTGGSVSTLTIQRTQQEDSAVYLCASSPPATSTDTQYFGPGTRLTVL.

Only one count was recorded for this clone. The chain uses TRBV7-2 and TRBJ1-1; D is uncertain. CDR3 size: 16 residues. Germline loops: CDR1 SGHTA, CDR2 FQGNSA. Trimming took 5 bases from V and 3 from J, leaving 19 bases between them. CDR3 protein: CASSLTFDPRDTEAFF. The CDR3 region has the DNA TGTGCCAGCAGCCTAACGTTCGACCCGAGAGACACTGAAGCTTTCTTT.